Reported below is one TCR beta chain. The antigen remains unidentified. The data were taken from a study of cytomegalovirus exposure and HLA in healthy donors. Study-wide points: Accurate prediction of HLA-A and HLA-B alleles (for most subjects) was reportedly achieved from TCR beta sequences.

This PCR relied on a set of 60 Vbeta primers and 13 Jbeta primers. This table comes from immunoSEQ multiplex PCR, and its TCRdb copy is limited to in-frame clones, with some not included. The table lists 85,000 to 100,000 clones, around four fifths of them singletons. The trim removed 2 bases at V and 4 bases at J, leaving 5 bases unmatched. The CDR3 totals 15 residues. In germline, CDR1 is PRHDT, CDR2 FYEKMQ (reference sequence). This TCR was recovered from a man aged 50-59 years in good health and CMV-seropositive. Sequencing used PBMCs. The chain is built from TRBV13 and TRBJ2-3; 8 nucleotides line up with TRBD2. The CDR3 DNA reads as TGTGCCAGCAGCTTAAGAGCGGGGGAAGCAGATACGCAGTATTTT. Translated, it gives CASSLRAGEADTQYF.